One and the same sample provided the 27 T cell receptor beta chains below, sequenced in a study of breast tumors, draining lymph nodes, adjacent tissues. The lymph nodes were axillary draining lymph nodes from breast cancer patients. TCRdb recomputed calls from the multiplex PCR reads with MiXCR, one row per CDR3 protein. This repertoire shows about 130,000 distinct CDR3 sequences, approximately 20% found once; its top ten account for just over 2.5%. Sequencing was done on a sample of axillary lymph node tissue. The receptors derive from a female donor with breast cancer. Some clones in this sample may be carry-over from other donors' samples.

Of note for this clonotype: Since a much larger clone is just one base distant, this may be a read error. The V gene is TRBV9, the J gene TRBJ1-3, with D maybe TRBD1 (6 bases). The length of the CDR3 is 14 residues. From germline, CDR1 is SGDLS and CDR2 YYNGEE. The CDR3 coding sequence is TGTGCCAGCAGCGTCACAGGGTTAGGAAGCACCATATATTTT. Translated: CASSVTGLGSTIYF.

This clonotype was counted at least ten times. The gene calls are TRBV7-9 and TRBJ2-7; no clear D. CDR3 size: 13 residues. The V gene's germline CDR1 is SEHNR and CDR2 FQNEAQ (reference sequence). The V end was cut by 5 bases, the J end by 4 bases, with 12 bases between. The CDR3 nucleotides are TGTGCCAGCAGCCCCTACCCCCTATACGAGCAGTACTTC. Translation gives CASSPYPLYEQYF.

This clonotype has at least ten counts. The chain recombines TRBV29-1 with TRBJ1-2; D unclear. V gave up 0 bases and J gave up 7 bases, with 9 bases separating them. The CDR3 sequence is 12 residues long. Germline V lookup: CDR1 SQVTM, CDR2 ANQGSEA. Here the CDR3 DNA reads TGCAGCGTTGAAGATCTTAACAGTGGCTACACCTTC. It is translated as CSVEDLNSGYTF. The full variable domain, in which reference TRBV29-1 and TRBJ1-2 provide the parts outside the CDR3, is SAVISQKPSRDICQRGTSLTIQCQVDSQVTMMFWYRQQPGQSLTLIATANQGSEATYESGFVIDKFPISRPNLTFSTLTVSNMSPEDSSIYLCSVEDLNSGYTFGSGTRLTVV.

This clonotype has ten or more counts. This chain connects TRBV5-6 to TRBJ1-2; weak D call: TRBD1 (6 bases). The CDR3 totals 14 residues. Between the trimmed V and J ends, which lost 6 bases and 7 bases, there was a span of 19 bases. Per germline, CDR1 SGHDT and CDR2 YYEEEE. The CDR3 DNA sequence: TGTGCCAGCATCGGCTTATCACAGGGAAGTGGCTACACCTTC. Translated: CASIGLSQGSGYTF.

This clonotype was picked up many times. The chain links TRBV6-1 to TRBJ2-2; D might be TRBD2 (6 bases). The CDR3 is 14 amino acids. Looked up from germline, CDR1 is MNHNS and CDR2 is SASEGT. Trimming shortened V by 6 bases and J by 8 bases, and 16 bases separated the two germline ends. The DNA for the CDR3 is TGTGCCAGCAGACTAGCTCTAAGTTCAGGGGAGCTGTTTTTT. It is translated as CASRLALSSGELFF.

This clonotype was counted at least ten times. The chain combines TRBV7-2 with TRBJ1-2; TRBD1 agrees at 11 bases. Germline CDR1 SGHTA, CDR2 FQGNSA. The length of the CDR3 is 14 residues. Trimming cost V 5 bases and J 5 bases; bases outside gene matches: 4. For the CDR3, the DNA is TGTGCCAGCAGCCCGGACAGGGGGCTGTATGGCTACACCTTC. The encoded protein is CASSPDRGLYGYTF. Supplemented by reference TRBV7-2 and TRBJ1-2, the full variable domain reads GAGVSQSPSNKVTEKGKDVELRCDPISGHTALYWYRQSLGQGLEFLIYFQGNSAPDKSGLPSDRFSAERTGGSVSTLTIQRTQQEDSAVYLCASSPDRGLYGYTFGSGTRLTVV.

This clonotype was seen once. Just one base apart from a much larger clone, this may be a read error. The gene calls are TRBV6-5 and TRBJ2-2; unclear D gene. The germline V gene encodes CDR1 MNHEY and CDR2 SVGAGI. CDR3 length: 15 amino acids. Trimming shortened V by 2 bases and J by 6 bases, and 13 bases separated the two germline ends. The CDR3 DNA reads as TGTGCCAGCAGTTACCTTCAAGGATGGCCCGGGGAGCTGTTTTTT. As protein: CASSYLQGWPGELFF.

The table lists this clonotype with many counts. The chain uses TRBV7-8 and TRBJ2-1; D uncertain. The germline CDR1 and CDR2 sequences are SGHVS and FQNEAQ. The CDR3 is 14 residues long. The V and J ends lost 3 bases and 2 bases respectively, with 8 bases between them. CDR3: CASSFLLTYNEQFF. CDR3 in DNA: TGTGCCAGCAGCTTCCTCTTAACCTACAATGAGCAGTTCTTC.

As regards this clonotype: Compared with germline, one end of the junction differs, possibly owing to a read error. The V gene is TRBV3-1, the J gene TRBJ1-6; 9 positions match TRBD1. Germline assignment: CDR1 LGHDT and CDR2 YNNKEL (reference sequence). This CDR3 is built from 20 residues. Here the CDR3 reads CASSQDVGQGLVSYNSPPHF. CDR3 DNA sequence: TGTGCCAGCAGCCAAGATGTCGGACAGGGGCTCGTGTCCTATAATTCACCCCCCCACTTT.

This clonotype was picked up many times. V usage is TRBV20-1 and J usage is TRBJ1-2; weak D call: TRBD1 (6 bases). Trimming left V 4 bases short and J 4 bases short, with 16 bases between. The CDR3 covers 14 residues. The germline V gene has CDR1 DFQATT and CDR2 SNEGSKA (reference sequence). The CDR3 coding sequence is TGCAGTGCTACAGAGGGGGGGCGCGGCTATGGCTACACCTTC. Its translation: CSATEGGRGYGYTF.

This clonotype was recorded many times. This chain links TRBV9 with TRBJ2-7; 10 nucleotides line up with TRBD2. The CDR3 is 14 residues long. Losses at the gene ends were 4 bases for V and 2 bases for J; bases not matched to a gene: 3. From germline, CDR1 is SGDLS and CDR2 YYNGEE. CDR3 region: CASSPSGSPYEQYF. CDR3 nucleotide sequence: TGTGCCAGCAGCCCTAGCGGGAGCCCCTACGAGCAGTACTTC.

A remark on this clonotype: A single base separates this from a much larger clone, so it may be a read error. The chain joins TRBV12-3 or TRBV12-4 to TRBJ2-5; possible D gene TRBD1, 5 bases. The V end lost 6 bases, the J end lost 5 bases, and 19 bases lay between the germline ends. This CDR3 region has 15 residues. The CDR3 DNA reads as TGTGCCAGCAGAAGAGCAGGGATCCCGGGCGAGACCCAGTACTTC. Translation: CASRRAGIPGETQYF.

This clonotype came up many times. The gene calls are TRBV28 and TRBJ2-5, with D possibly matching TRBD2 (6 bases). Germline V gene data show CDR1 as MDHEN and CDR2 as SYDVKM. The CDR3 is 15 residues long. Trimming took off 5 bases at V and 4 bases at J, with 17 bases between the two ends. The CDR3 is CASSNLGGSGETQYF. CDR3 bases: TGTGCCAGCAGTAACCTGGGGGGATCGGGAGAGACCCAGTACTTC.

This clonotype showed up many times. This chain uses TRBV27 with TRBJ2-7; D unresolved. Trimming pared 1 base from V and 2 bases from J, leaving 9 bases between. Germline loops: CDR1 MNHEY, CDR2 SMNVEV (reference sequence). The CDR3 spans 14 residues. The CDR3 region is CASSLYNSPYEQYF. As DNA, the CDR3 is TGTGCCAGCAGTTTATATAACAGCCCCTACGAGCAGTACTTC.

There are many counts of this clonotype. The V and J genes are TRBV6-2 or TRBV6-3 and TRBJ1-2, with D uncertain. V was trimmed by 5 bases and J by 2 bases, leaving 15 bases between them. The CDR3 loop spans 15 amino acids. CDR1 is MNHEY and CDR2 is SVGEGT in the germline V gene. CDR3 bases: TGTGCCAGCAGTCTACGCACCGTGAGAAACTATGGCTACACCTTC. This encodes CASSLRTVRNYGYTF.

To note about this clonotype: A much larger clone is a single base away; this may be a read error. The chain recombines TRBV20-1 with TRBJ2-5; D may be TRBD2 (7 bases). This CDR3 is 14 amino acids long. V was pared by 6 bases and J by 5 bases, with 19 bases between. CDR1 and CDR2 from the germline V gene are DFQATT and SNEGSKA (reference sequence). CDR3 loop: CSASLGGPGETQYF. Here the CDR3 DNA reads TGCAGTGCCTCCCTCGGGGGGCCTGGGGAGACCCAGTACTTC.

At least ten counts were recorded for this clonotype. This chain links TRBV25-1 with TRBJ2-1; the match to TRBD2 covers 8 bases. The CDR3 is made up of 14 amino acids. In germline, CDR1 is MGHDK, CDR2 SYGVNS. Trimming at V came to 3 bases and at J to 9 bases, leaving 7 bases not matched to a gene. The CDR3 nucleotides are TGTGCCAGCAGTGATAGCGGGATAAAGGTTGAGCAGTTCTTC. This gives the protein CASSDSGIKVEQFF.

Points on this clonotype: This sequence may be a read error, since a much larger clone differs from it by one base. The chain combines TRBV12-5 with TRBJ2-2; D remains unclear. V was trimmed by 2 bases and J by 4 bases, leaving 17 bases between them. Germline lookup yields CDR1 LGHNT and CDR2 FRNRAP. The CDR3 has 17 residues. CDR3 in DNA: TGTGCTAGTGGTTTGAGACTGAACGGCGCCAGCACCGGGGAGCTGTTTTTT. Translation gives CASGLRLNGASTGELFF.

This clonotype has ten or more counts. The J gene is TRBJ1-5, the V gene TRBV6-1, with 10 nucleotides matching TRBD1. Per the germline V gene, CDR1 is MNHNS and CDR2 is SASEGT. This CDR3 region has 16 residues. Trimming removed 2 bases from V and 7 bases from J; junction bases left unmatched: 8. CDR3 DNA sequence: TGTGCCAGCAGTGAAAGGGGACAGGGGTTGGGACAGCCCCAGCATTTT. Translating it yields CASSERGQGLGQPQHF.

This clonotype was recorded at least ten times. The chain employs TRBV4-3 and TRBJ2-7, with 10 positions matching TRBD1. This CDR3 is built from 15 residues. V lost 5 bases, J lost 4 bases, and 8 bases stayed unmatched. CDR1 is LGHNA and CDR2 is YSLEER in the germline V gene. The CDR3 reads CASSDRTGGKYEQYF. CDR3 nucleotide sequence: TGCGCCAGCAGCGACCGGACAGGGGGAAAATACGAGCAGTACTTC.

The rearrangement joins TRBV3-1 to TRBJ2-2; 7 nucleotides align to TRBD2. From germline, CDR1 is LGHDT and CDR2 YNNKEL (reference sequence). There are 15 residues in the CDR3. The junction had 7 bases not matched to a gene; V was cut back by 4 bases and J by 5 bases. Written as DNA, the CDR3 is TGTGCCAGCAGCCCCACTTGGGGGGGAACCGGGGAGCTGTTTTTT. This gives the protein CASSPTWGGTGELFF.

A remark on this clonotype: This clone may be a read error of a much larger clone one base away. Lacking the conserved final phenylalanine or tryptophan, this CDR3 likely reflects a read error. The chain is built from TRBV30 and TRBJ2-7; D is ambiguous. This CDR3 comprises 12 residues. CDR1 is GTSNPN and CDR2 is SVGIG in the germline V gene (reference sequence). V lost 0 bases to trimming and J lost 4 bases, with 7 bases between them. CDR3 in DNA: TGTGCCTGGAGTGTCACGCGGTACGAGCAGTACATC. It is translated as CAWSVTRYEQYI.

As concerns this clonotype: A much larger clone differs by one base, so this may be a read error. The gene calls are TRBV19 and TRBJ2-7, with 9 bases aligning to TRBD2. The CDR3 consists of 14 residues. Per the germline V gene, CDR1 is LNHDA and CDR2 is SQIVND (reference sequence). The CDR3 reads CASSRLAGTYEQHF. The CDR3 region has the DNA TGTGCCAGTAGTAGGCTAGCGGGGACCTACGAGCAGCACTTC.

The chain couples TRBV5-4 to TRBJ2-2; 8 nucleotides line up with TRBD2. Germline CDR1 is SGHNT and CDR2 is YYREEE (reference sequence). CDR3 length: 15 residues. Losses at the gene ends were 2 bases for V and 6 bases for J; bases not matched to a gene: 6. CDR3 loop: CASSLQPGLAGELFF. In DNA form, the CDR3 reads TGTGCCAGCAGCTTACAACCGGGACTAGCCGGGGAGCTGTTTTTT. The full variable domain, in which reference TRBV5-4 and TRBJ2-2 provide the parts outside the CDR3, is ETGVTQSPTHLIKTRGQQVTLRCSSQSGHNTVSWYQQALGQGPQFIFQYYREEENGRGNFPPRFSGLQFPNYSSELNVNALELDDSALYLCASSLQPGLAGELFFGEGSRLTVL.

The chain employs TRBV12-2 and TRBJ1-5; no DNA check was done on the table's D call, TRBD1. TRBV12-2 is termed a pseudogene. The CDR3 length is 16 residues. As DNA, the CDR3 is TGTGCGAGTCGCTTCGGGAAGGGCTATGGCAATCAGCCCCAGCATTTT. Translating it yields CASRFGKGYGNQPQHF.

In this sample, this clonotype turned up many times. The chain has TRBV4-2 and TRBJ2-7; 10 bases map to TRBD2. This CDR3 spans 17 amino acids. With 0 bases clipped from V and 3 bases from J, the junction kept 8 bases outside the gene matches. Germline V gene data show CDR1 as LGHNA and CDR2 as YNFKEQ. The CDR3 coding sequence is TGTGCCAGCAGCCAAGATATAGCGGGAGGATCAGACTACGAGCAGTACTTC. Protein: CASSQDIAGGSDYEQYF.

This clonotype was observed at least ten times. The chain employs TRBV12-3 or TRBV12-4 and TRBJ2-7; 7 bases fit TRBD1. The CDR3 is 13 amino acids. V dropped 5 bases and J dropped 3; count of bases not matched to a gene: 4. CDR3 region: CASSVYRGYEQYF. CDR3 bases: TGTGCCAGCAGTGTCTACAGGGGCTACGAGCAGTACTTC.